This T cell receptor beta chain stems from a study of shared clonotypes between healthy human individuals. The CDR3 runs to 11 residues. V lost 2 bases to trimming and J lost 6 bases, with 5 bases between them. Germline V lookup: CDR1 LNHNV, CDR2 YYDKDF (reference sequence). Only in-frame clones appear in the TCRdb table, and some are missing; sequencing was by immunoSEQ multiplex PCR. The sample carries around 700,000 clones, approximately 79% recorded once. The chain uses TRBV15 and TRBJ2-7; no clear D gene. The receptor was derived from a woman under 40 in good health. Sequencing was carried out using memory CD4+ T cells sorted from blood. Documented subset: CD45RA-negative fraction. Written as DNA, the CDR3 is TGTGCCACCAGCAGACAGGCCGAGCAGTACTTC. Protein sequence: CATSRQAEQYF.